This is a list of T cell receptor beta chains from one sample in a study of identifying expanded T cells in peripheral blood. Clones were sequenced by immunoSEQ multiplex PCR, and TCRdb holds only the in-frame ones, with some missing. The sample includes about 85,000 clones, 70% to 90% of them seen just once. The specimen sequenced was blood. The receptors here all came from a person aged 18 to 70 in good health. CDR3s include the opening cysteine and the closing phenylalanine or tryptophan. The D gene is left open where the match is weak. Size tells how often a clone was seen (once, few, many) or the class of an expanded clone, and some rows leave it out.

.	TRBV7-8	12	TRBJ2-7	.	CASSFTSYEQYF	TGTGCCAGCAGCTTCACCTCCTACGAGCAGTACTTC
.	TRBV11-2	12	TRBJ2-3	.	CASSLASDTQYF	TGTGCCAGCAGCTTAGCCAGCGATACGCAGTATTTT
TRBD1	TRBV11-1	15	TRBJ2-7	.	CASSLPGQGVYEQYF	TGTGCCAGCAGCCTACCGGGACAGGGGGTTTACGAGCAGTACTTC
TRBD1	TRBV5-4	14	TRBJ1-1	.	CASSLVTGESEAFF	TGTGCCAGCAGCCTAGTTACAGGGGAATCTGAAGCTTTCTTT
TRBD1	TRBV7-9	14	TRBJ2-7	.	CASTGTGPGQEQYF	TGTGCCAGCACCGGGACAGGGCCAGGGCAAGAGCAGTACTTC
TRBD1	TRBV5-6	15	TRBJ2-7	.	CASSSSGGFSYEQYF	TGTGCCAGCAGCTCATCAGGGGGCTTCTCCTACGAGCAGTACTTC
.	TRBV6-6	14	TRBJ2-1	.	CASSSIGSYNEQFF	TGTGCCAGCAGCTCGATAGGCTCCTACAATGAGCAGTTCTTC
TRBD1	TRBV28	16	TRBJ1-6	.	CASSLFRNRGNSPLHF	TGTGCCAGCAGTTTATTCCGGAACAGGGGGAATTCACCCCTCCACTTT
.	TRBV11-1	12	TRBJ2-7	once	CASSLIPYEQYF	TGTGCCAGCAGCTTAATACCCTACGAGCAGTACTTC
TRBD1	TRBV15	17	TRBJ2-3	.	CATSRDISAGGTDTQYF	TGTGCCACCAGCAGAGATATTTCGGCAGGGGGAACAGATACGCAGTATTTT
TRBD1	TRBV27	14	TRBJ1-2	.	CASSHFGTDYGYTF	TGTGCCAGCAGTCACTTCGGGACAGACTATGGCTACACCTTC
.	TRBV7-9	14	TRBJ1-1	.	CASSLEALNTEAFF	TGTGCCAGCAGCTTAGAAGCCCTGAACACTGAAGCTTTCTTT
.	TRBV5-5	13	TRBJ2-5	.	CASSPGVTETQYF	TGTGCCAGCAGCCCGGGGGTAACAGAGACCCAGTACTTC
.	TRBV5-1	11	TRBJ2-5	once	CASSFQETQYF	TGCGCCAGCAGCTTCCAAGAGACCCAGTACTTC
TRBD1	TRBV18	15	TRBJ2-7	.	CASSPSMDRTYEQYF	TGTGCCAGCTCACCATCGATGGACAGGACGTACGAGCAGTACTTC
.	TRBV29-1	15	TRBJ2-7	.	CSVEWSGARYHEQYF	TGCAGCGTTGAATGGTCGGGGGCAAGATACCACGAGCAGTACTTC
.	TRBV20-1	9	TRBJ2-1	.	CSAQNEQFF	TGCAGTGCCCAGAATGAGCAGTTCTTC
TRBD1	TRBV7-6	15	TRBJ2-1	.	CASSHRGLSYNEQFF	TGTGCCAGCAGCCACAGGGGGCTTAGCTACAATGAGCAGTTCTTC
TRBD1	TRBV2	12	TRBJ1-1	.	CASSEQGALAFF	TGTGCCAGCAGTGAACAGGGGGCATTGGCTTTCTTT
TRBD2	TRBV7-8	16	TRBJ2-5	.	CASSFRTSGATKTQYF	TGTGCCAGCAGCTTTCGGACTAGCGGGGCTACTAAGACCCAGTACTTC
.	TRBV5-4	16	TRBJ1-1	.	CASSLGDSYSMGEAFF	TGTGCCAGCAGCTTGGGCGACTCCTACTCGATGGGTGAAGCTTTCTTT
.	TRBV10-3	15	TRBJ2-2	many	CAISGFSGNTGELFF	TGTGCCATCAGTGGATTTAGCGGGAACACCGGGGAGCTGTTTTTT
.	TRBV7-9	13	TRBJ1-2	.	CASSLGGSYGYTF	TGTGCCAGCAGCTTAGGGGGGAGCTATGGCTACACCTTC
.	TRBV29-1	13	TRBJ1-1	.	CSVESVTHTEAFF	TGCAGCGTTGAATCCGTCACCCACACTGAAGCTTTCTTT
TRBD1	TRBV11-3	15	TRBJ1-1	.	CASSPRGTGPSEAFF	TGTGCCAGCAGCCCCAGGGGGACAGGGCCATCTGAAGCTTTCTTT
.	TRBV25-1	14	TRBJ1-4	.	CASTHSGREEKLFF	TGTGCCAGCACCCACTCCGGTAGGGAAGAAAAACTGTTTTTT
.	TRBV5-1	14	TRBJ2-3	.	CASNLWGDTDTQYF	TGCGCCAGCAACCTATGGGGGGACACAGATACGCAGTATTTT
TRBD1	TRBV11-2	13	TRBJ2-3	.	CASSPHRGDTQYF	TGTGCCAGCAGCCCGCACAGGGGGGATACGCAGTATTTT
.	TRBV6-5	14	TRBJ1-2	.	CASSYSGTFNGYTF	TGTGCCAGCAGTTACTCGGGGACCTTTAACGGCTACACCTTC
.	TRBV5-1	14	TRBJ1-3	.	CASSPRTDGNTIYF	TGCGCCAGCAGCCCCCGGACAGATGGAAACACCATATATTTT
.	TRBV7-2	15	TRBJ2-5	once	CASSSKRGGAETQYF	TGTGCCAGCAGCTCCAAACGTGGGGGGGCAGAGACCCAGTACTTC
.	TRBV5-1	15	TRBJ1-1	.	CASSFGTTWNTEAFF	TGCGCCAGCAGCTTCGGTACTACATGGAACACTGAAGCTTTCTTT
TRBD1	TRBV7-2	14	TRBJ2-3	.	CASSPETGGATQYF	TGTGCCAGCAGCCCCGAGACAGGGGGGGCTACGCAGTATTTT
.	TRBV5-6	13	TRBJ2-7	.	CASSRWALGEQYF	TGTGCCAGCAGCCGTTGGGCTCTGGGGGAGCAGTACTTC
.	TRBV10-3	12	TRBJ1-4	.	CAISEDSGKLFF	TGTGCCATCAGTGAGGACAGTGGAAAACTGTTTTTT
.	TRBV5-3	14	TRBJ2-3	.	CARIRRQSTDTQYF	TGTGCCAGAATAAGGCGGCAGAGCACAGATACGCAGTATTTT
TRBD1	TRBV4-3	15	TRBJ2-7	.	CASSQHTGGRYEQYF	TGCGCCAGCAGCCAACATACAGGGGGCAGGTACGAGCAGTACTTC
TRBD2	TRBV2	14	TRBJ2-4	.	CASSGDPGGNIQYF	TGTGCCAGCAGTGGGGACCCCGGGGGGAACATTCAGTACTTC
.	TRBV18	17	TRBJ1-3	.	CASSPPYLAITGNTIYF	TGTGCCAGCTCACCACCTTATTTAGCGATCACTGGAAACACCATATATTTT
TRBD2	TRBV6-4	15	TRBJ2-3	.	CASSDSSGGADTQYF	TGTGCCAGCAGTGACTCAAGCGGGGGGGCAGATACGCAGTATTTT
TRBD2	TRBV7-2	15	TRBJ2-7	few	CASSPAGLAEAEQYF	TGTGCCAGCAGCCCTGCGGGACTAGCGGAGGCCGAGCAGTACTTC
.	TRBV4-3	16	TRBJ2-5	.	CASSPDWRGPQETQYF	TGCGCCAGCAGCCCCGATTGGAGGGGCCCCCAAGAGACCCAGTACTTC
.	TRBV15	12	TRBJ2-7	once	CATSGGSYEQYF	TGTGCCACCAGCGGAGGGTCCTACGAGCAGTACTTC
.	TRBV1	17	TRBJ2-7	.	CTSSQENQRGRPYEQYF	TGCACCAGCAGCCAAGAGAATCAACGGGGCCGGCCCTACGAGCAGTACTTC
TRBD1	TRBV9	16	TRBJ2-2	.	CASSASGQGYAGELFF	TGTGCCAGCAGCGCCTCAGGACAGGGGTACGCCGGGGAGCTGTTTTTT
.	TRBV6-6	16	TRBJ1-2	.	CASSYDFMGGADGYTF	TGTGCCAGCAGTTACGACTTTATGGGGGGGGCAGATGGCTACACCTTC
TRBD2	TRBV5-1	16	TRBJ2-5	.	CASSLGPAGDQETQYF	TGCGCCAGCAGCTTGGGTCCAGCGGGGGACCAAGAGACCCAGTACTTC
.	TRBV19	16	TRBJ2-2	.	CASSSPGDFNTGELFF	TGTGCCAGTAGTTCCCCCGGGGACTTCAACACCGGGGAGCTGTTTTTT
.	TRBV19	16	TRBJ1-2	.	CASSIEFRAGPYGYTF	TGTGCCAGTAGTATAGAGTTCCGGGCAGGCCCGTATGGCTACACCTTC
TRBD2	TRBV27	16	TRBJ2-3	.	CASSLLASGGVTTQYF	TGTGCCAGCAGTTTATTGGCTAGCGGGGGGGTAACGACGCAGTATTTT
.	TRBV4-3	16	TRBJ1-2	.	CASSQAWKAELYGYTF	TGCGCCAGCAGCCAAGCATGGAAGGCCGAACTCTATGGCTACACCTTC
.	TRBV30	13	TRBJ2-4	few	CAWSVGRKNIQYF	TGTGCCTGGAGTGTGGGGAGGAAAAACATTCAGTACTTC
TRBD1	TRBV19	14	TRBJ1-2	once	CASSPPTGYRGYTF	TGTGCCAGTAGTCCCCCGACAGGGTACAGGGGCTACACCTTC
TRBD1	TRBV6-6	15	TRBJ1-4	.	CASSRGQEGNEKLFF	TGTGCCAGCAGTAGAGGACAGGAGGGTAATGAAAAACTGTTTTTT
.	TRBV7-8	16	TRBJ2-3	.	CASSLRGWGAEDTQYF	TGTGCCAGCAGCTTAAGAGGGTGGGGGGCCGAAGATACGCAGTATTTT
.	TRBV7-2	16	TRBJ1-2	.	CASSLNTGLPGYGYTF	TGTGCCAGCAGCTTAAACACAGGCCTACCGGGGTATGGCTACACCTTC
.	TRBV7-2	16	TRBJ2-3	.	CASSLAVGLGLDTQYF	TGTGCCAGCAGCTTAGCGGTGGGGTTGGGGCTAGATACGCAGTATTTT
.	TRBV29-1	13	TRBJ1-1	once	CSVELDRDGEAFF	TGCAGCGTTGAATTGGACCGGGACGGTGAAGCTTTCTTT
.	TRBV9	15	TRBJ2-7	.	CASSPYPDFVGEQYF	TGTGCCAGCAGCCCTTATCCGGACTTTGTAGGTGAGCAGTACTTC